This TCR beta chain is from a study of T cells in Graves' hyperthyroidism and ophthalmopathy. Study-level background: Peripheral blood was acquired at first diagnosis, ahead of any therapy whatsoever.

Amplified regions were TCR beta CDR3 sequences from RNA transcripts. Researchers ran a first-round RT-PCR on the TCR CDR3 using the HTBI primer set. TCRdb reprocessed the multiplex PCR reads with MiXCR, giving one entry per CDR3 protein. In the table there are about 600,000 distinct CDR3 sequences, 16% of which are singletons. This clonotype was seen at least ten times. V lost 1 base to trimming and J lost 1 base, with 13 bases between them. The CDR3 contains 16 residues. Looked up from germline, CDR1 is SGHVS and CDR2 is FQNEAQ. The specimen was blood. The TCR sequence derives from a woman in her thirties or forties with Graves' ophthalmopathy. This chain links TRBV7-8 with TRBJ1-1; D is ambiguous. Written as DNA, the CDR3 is TGTGCCAGCAGCTTAGACCCTGGGTTCGGGAACACTGAAGCTTTCTTT. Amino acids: CASSLDPGFGNTEAFF.